These T cell receptor beta chains were read from a single sample in a study of technical replicates of blood from a few donors. The data were produced by immunoSEQ multiplex PCR, yet TCRdb's version contains in-frame clones alone and is incomplete. Here the sample spans 83,000 or so clones, just over 90% being singletons. The sequenced material came from T cells isolated from PBMCs. The receptors here all came from a human donor in good health. CDR3s include the opening cysteine and the closing phenylalanine or tryptophan. The D gene is left open where the match is weak. The size field is filled for only some rows; it gives once, few, many or a size class.

>.|TRBV21-1|TRBJ1-2|.
TGTGCCAGCAGCGTACAACAGGGGGCGGGTAGTGGCTACACCTTC
CASSVQQGAGSGYTF
>.|TRBV4-1|TRBJ2-2|.
TGCGCCAGCAGCCAAGTGGAGTATGTTGGAGCGAACACCGGGGAGCTGTTTTTT
CASSQVEYVGANTGELFF
>.|TRBV7-2|TRBJ1-1|.
TGTGCCAGCAGCTTAGTCGGGAGAAGGACTGAAGCTTTCTTT
CASSLVGRRTEAFF
>TRBD1|TRBV5-4|TRBJ1-1|.
TGTGCCAGCTCCGAGGGGGCTGTGGGCACTGAAGCTTTCTTT
CASSEGAVGTEAFF
>TRBD1|TRBV5-1|TRBJ1-1|.
TGCGCCAGCGATCCGGGACAGACCGTTACGAACACTGAAGCTTTCTTT
CASDPGQTVTNTEAFF
>TRBD2|TRBV7-9|TRBJ2-7|.
TGTGCCAGCAGTTCAGCCCACGGGAGGGGGTACGAGCAGTACTTC
CASSSAHGRGYEQYF
>TRBD1|TRBV7-9|TRBJ1-1|.
TGTGCCAGCTCCCTCGACAGGGGGGACACTGAAGCTTTCTTT
CASSLDRGDTEAFF
>TRBD2|TRBV7-3|TRBJ2-5|.
TGTGCCAGCAGCATAGCGGGGGTCCAAGAGACCCAGTACTTC
CASSIAGVQETQYF
>TRBD1|TRBV28|TRBJ1-5|.
TGTGCCAGCAGTTTTTTGACAGGGCTGGATCAGCCCCAGCATTTT
CASSFLTGLDQPQHF
>.|TRBV28|TRBJ2-1|.
TGTGCCAGCAGTTCACCGGGACTTTACAATGAGCAGTTCTTC
CASSSPGLYNEQFF
>TRBD1|TRBV11-2|TRBJ1-4|.
TGTGCCAGCAGCTTAGTCCACAGGGGGCCTAATGAAAAACTGTTTTTT
CASSLVHRGPNEKLFF
>.|TRBV29-1|TRBJ2-5|.
TGCAGCGTGATGGGGATGACAGTCCAAGAGACCCAGTACTTC
CSVMGMTVQETQYF
>.|TRBV5-4|TRBJ1-4|.
TGTGCCAGCAGCTTGTCAAGGGGGGGTGAAAAACTGTTTTTT
CASSLSRGGEKLFF
>TRBD1|TRBV11-2|TRBJ2-7|.
TGTGCCAGCAGCTTGTACGGACAGGGTTATTCTCCGGAGTACTTC
CASSLYGQGYSPEYF
>.|TRBV6-5|TRBJ2-1|.
TGTGCCAGCTCCGATGACTTGGGGAGGAATGAGCAGTTCTTC
CASSDDLGRNEQFF
>.|TRBV11-2|TRBJ1-5|.
TGTGCCAGCCTTCAGCCCCAGCATTTT
CASLQPQHF
>.|TRBV5-3|TRBJ1-5|.
TGTGCCAGAGCAACAGATAGCAATCAGCCCCAGCATTTT
CARATDSNQPQHF
>TRBD1|TRBV5-4|TRBJ1-4|.
TGTGCCAGCAGCTGGCGACAGGGGCCCCTAGTTGCAACTAATGAAAAACTGTTTTTT
CASSWRQGPLVATNEKLFF
>.|TRBV27|TRBJ1-2|.
TGTGCCAGCAGTGACAGCTCTAACTATGGCTACACCTTC
CASSDSSNYGYTF
>.|TRBV28|TRBJ2-7|.
TGTGCCAGCATCGGTCAGACACCGAGATCATACGAGCAGTACTTC
CASIGQTPRSYEQYF
>TRBD2|TRBV27|TRBJ2-1|.
TGTGCCAGCAGGTGGGGGGGGATTAATGAGCAGTTCTTC
CASRWGGINEQFF
>TRBD1|TRBV9|TRBJ1-2|.
TGTGCCAGCAGCGAATGGGACAGGGGCGGTTGGGGCTACACCTTC
CASSEWDRGGWGYTF
>.|TRBV15|TRBJ1-6|once
TGTGCCACCAGCAGAGTGGAGGGACTTAATAATTCACCCCTCCACTTT
CATSRVEGLNNSPLHF
>TRBD1|TRBV5-4|TRBJ1-4|.
TGTGCCAGCAGCTCCCCCCCCGGGACAGGGGGCGAAAGTGAGGAAAAACTGTTTTTT
CASSSPPGTGGESEEKLFF
>TRBD2|TRBV29-1|TRBJ2-5|once
TGCAGCGCAAGAACGGGAGGGTGGGAGACCCAGTACTTC
CSARTGGWETQYF
>.|TRBV5-1|TRBJ2-4|.
TGCGCCAGCAGCCCAGTTACAGAAAACATTCAGTACTTC
CASSPVTENIQYF
>.|TRBV4-2|TRBJ2-7|.
TGTGCCAGCAGCCAAGATCTGGGGGCTTACGAGCAGTACTTC
CASSQDLGAYEQYF
>.|TRBV10-1|TRBJ1-5|.
TGCGCCAGCAGTGAGTCAGGGGTTAATCAGCCCCAGCATTTT
CASSESGVNQPQHF
>.|TRBV28|TRBJ2-7|.
TGTGCCAGCAGATTCCGGGACACGCTTTACGAGCAGTACTTC
CASRFRDTLYEQYF
>TRBD1|TRBV5-1|TRBJ2-1|.
TGCGCCAGCAGCTGGGGGACAGGGGGCGCGGGGAATGAGCAGTTCTTC
CASSWGTGGAGNEQFF
>.|TRBV27|TRBJ1-2|.
TGTGCCAGCAGAGTAGGGGTAGTCGGCTATGGCTACACCTTC
CASRVGVVGYGYTF
>TRBD1|TRBV4-1|TRBJ2-7|.
TGCGCCAGCAGTCAACACCGGGACAGTCTTTACGAGCAGTACTTC
CASSQHRDSLYEQYF
>.|TRBV7-2|TRBJ1-6|.
TGTGCCAGCAGCTCAGGACTGATCAGCTCCTATAATTCACCCCTCCACTTT
CASSSGLISSYNSPLHF